Shown below are 21 T cell receptor beta chains from a single sample sequenced in a study of CD8+CD57+ T cells in acquired aplastic anemia. Patients chosen for sequencing had CD8+CD57+ cells that had expanded, as shown by flow cytometry. Profiling that covered TCR beta VDJ and CDR3 relied on genomic DNA as its template. TCRdb independently ran MiXCR on the reads; one entry per CDR3 protein. The sample holds about 220,000 distinct CDR3 sequences, 45% to 50% seen once. Input material: sorted CD4+, CD8+, or CD8+CD57+ T cells (not recorded which) from PBMCs. Every receptor here comes from a human donor with aplastic anemia.

V is TRBV7-9 and J is TRBJ2-2; TRBD2 is a possible D gene (5 bases). Trimming took 5 bases from V and 4 from J, leaving 11 bases between them. CDR1 SEHNR and CDR2 FQNEAQ come from the germline V gene (reference sequence). The CDR3 covers 14 residues. The DNA for the CDR3 is TGTGCCAGCAGCCCTAATCGGGGCACCGGGGAGCTGTTTTTT. Its translation: CASSPNRGTGELFF.

Concerning this clonotype: A much larger clone differs from this one at a single base, so this may be a read error. The rearrangement uses TRBV29-1 and TRBJ1-2; 10 bases agree with TRBD1. Germline V gene data show CDR1 as SQVTM and CDR2 as ANQGSEA. This CDR3 is 20 amino acids long. Trimming took 2 bases from V and 10 from J; bases not matched to a gene: 28. The chain's CDR3 is CSVERSVLIPTGGTVTFYTF. The CDR3 region has the DNA TGCAGCGTTGAAAGAAGCGTTTTGATCCCGACAGGGGGCACAGTTACTTTCTACACCTTC. The full variable domain, completed using reference TRBV29-1 and TRBJ1-2, is SAVISQKPSRDICQRGTSLTIQCQVDSQVTMMFWYRQQPGQSLTLIATANQGSEATYESGFVIDKFPISRPNLTFSTLTVSNMSPEDSSIYLCSVERSVLIPTGGTVTFYTFGSGTRLTVV.

The chain links TRBV2 to TRBJ1-6, with D tentatively TRBD1 (5 bases). The length of the CDR3 is 13 residues. V was clipped by 3 bases and J by 7 bases, with 7 bases between them. CDR1 SNHLY and CDR2 FYNNEI come from the germline V gene. The CDR3 here is CASSDDSNSPLHF. The CDR3 nucleotides read TGTGCCAGCAGTGACGACAGCAATTCACCCCTCCACTTT.

Many counts were recorded for this clonotype. The chain carries TRBV12-3 or TRBV12-4 and TRBJ2-7; the match to TRBD1 covers 7 bases. The CDR3 spans 14 residues. The trim removed 6 bases at V and 4 bases at J, leaving 9 bases unmatched. CDR3 protein: CASSLGQLQYEQYF. The CDR3 coding sequence is TGTGCCAGCAGCCTGGGACAGCTGCAATACGAGCAGTACTTC.

With regard to this clonotype: A much larger clonotype is one base distant, so this may be a read error. V and J are TRBV9 and TRBJ2-2, with a possible D match to TRBD1 (8 bases). Germline assignment: CDR1 SGDLS and CDR2 YYNGEE. The CDR3 has 14 residues. The CDR3, as DNA: TGTGCCAGCAGTTACGGACAGGGTCGCGGGGGGCTGTTTTTT. Encoded protein: CASSYGQGRGGLFF.

On this clonotype itself: Since a much larger clone is just one base distant, this may be a read error. This chain links TRBV12-3 or TRBV12-4 with TRBJ2-5; 7 bases are shared with TRBD2. The CDR3 sequence is 14 residues long. Trimming at V came to 1 base and at J to 11 bases, leaving 10 bases not matched to a gene. The CDR3 spells CASSLGTSYNEQYF. As DNA, the CDR3 is TGTGCCAGCAGTTTAGGGACTAGTTACAATGAGCAGTACTTC.

The genes are TRBV6-5 and TRBJ2-1; no firm D call. The germline V and J ends were trimmed by 2 bases and 3 bases, with 8 bases remaining between them. Germline values: CDR1 MNHEY, CDR2 SVGAGI. The CDR3 is made up of 14 amino acids. The CDR3 loop is CASSYASNYNEQFF. DNA of the CDR3: TGTGCCAGCAGTTACGCCAGTAACTACAATGAGCAGTTCTTC.

This chain joins TRBV4-1 and TRBJ2-7; D is possibly TRBD2 (6 bases). There are 15 residues in the CDR3. Trimming took 1 base from V and 3 from J, leaving 13 bases between them. Germline V lookup: CDR1 MGHRA, CDR2 YSYEKL. CDR3 nucleotides: TGCGCCAGCAGCCAAGGTTCGCGGGAATACTACGAGCAGTACTTC. Encoded protein: CASSQGSREYYEQYF.

This clonotype was detected once. J is TRBJ1-5 and V is TRBV20-1; TRBD1 is a possible D gene (5 bases). V was clipped by 4 bases and J by 9 bases, with 13 bases between them. The CDR3 totals 12 residues. CDR1 is DFQATT, CDR2 SNEGSKA, per germline (reference sequence). As DNA, the CDR3 is TGCAGTGCTACCGCGGGGGGAGGGCCCCAGCATTTT. This encodes CSATAGGGPQHF.

The V and J genes are TRBV5-6 and TRBJ2-7; 9 bases match TRBD2. Germline loops: CDR1 SGHDT, CDR2 YYEEEE. J lost 1 base, V lost 6 bases, and 5 bases had no gene match. The CDR3 is 14 amino acids. The CDR3 here is CASTLAGVSYEQYV. The DNA of the CDR3 is TGTGCCAGCACCTTAGCGGGAGTTTCCTACGAGCAGTACGTC.

There are many counts of this clonotype. The rearrangement uses TRBV24-1 and TRBJ1-5; 9 bases match TRBD1. Germline trimming cut 5 bases from V and 2 bases from J; bases unmatched to any gene: 15. The CDR3 loop spans 19 amino acids. Germline CDR1 is KGHDR and CDR2 is SFDVKD. In DNA, the CDR3 is TGTGCCACCAGTGGGGAGGACAGGGGTTCTCGTGAGGGCAATCAGCCCCAGCATTTT. Translation gives CATSGEDRGSREGNQPQHF.

This clonotype was detected many times. The V and J genes are TRBV7-8 and TRBJ2-1; perhaps D is TRBD1 or TRBD2 (5 bases each). The CDR3 runs to 15 residues. Germline CDR1 SGHVS, CDR2 FQNEAQ. V was clipped by 4 bases and J by 7 bases, with 17 bases between them. CDR3 loop: CASSSTLGVLNEQFF. The CDR3 coding sequence is TGTGCCAGCAGCTCAACCTTGGGGGTGTTGAATGAGCAGTTCTTC.

A remark on this clonotype: A single base separates this from a much larger clone, so it may be a read error. The conserved final phenylalanine or tryptophan is absent from the CDR3, which likely points to a read error. The V and J genes are TRBV6-1 and TRBJ2-7, with a possible D match to TRBD1 (6 bases). Germline V gene data show CDR1 as MNHNS and CDR2 as SASEGT. The CDR3 length is 14 residues. Trimming took off 4 bases at V and 5 bases at J, with 15 bases between the two ends. In DNA form, the CDR3 reads TGTGCCAGCAGTGGTACAGGGTTTGGCGACGAGCAGTACCTC. It specifies CASSGTGFGDEQYL.

This clonotype was observed at least ten times. CDR3 sequence (DNA): TGTGCCAGCGGTGAATACCCTGCGGGCAATGAGCAGTTCTTC. Translated: CASGEYPAGNEQFF. The chain uses TRBV7-6 and TRBJ2-1, with D maybe TRBD2 (5 bases). The CDR3 has 14 residues. Germline lookup yields CDR1 SGHVS and CDR2 FNYEAQ. Trimming cost V 8 bases and J 6 bases, with 17 bases left between them. Combining the CDR3 with reference TRBV7-6 and TRBJ2-1 gives the whole variable domain GAGVSQSPRYKVTKRGQDVALRCDPISGHVSLYWYRQALGQGPEFLTYFNYEAQQDKSGLPNDRFSAERPEGSISTLTIQRTEQRDSAMYRCASGEYPAGNEQFFGPGTRLTVL.

This clonotype was seen ten or more times. This chain links TRBV5-5 with TRBJ2-7; perhaps TRBD1 as D (5 bases). The CDR3 extends over 15 amino acids. V lost 4 bases and J 5 bases, leaving 19 bases between the germline ends. Germline values: CDR1 SGHKS, CDR2 YYEKEE (reference sequence). CDR3 sequence (DNA): TGTGCCAGCAGCACAGGCGAGCTAGTTATCCACGAGCAGTACTTC. Encoded protein: CASSTGELVIHEQYF.

The chain combines TRBV29-1 with TRBJ2-1; 10 bases line up with TRBD2. Germline V gene lookup returns CDR1 SQVTM and CDR2 ANQGSEA. The CDR3 contains 13 residues. V lost 6 bases, J lost 7 bases, and 6 bases stayed unmatched. DNA of the CDR3: TGCAGCGTGAGGCTAGCGGGAGTTAATGAGCAGTTCTTC. Amino acid sequence: CSVRLAGVNEQFF.

This clonotype came up many times. Mismatch with germline at one junction end may stem from a read error. The J gene is TRBJ2-1, the V gene TRBV10-2; D might be TRBD2 (6 bases). This CDR3 has 13 residues. Germline CDR1 WSHSY, CDR2 SAAADI. The DNA for the CDR3 is TGCGCCAGCAGTGAAGGGACTTCGGCGGAGCAGTCCTTC. Translating it yields CASSEGTSAEQSF.

This clonotype was detected ten times or more. V is TRBV24-1 and J is TRBJ2-3; 10 bases are shared with TRBD2. The CDR3 consists of 18 residues. Germline V gives CDR1 KGHDR, CDR2 SFDVKD. The V and J ends lost 0 bases and 2 bases, in that order; junction bases with no gene match: 7. This CDR3 reads CATSDLKAGGPVTDTQYF. Here the CDR3 DNA reads TGTGCCACCAGTGATTTGAAAGCGGGAGGGCCTGTCACAGATACGCAGTATTTT.

This clonotype was seen once. This sequence joins TRBV12-3 or TRBV12-4 and TRBJ2-7; possibly TRBD1 for D (6 bases). With 3 bases removed from V and 3 bases from J, the gap between germline ends came to 12 bases. The CDR3 sequence is 14 residues long. CDR3 DNA: TGTGCCAGCAGTTTGGGACATTCTTTCTACGAGCAGTACTTC. Translated, it gives CASSLGHSFYEQYF.

The chain recombines TRBV7-2 with TRBJ1-2; D gene unclear. There are 12 residues in the CDR3. V lost 4 bases and J 8 bases, leaving 11 bases between the germline ends. The germline CDR1 and CDR2 sequences are SGHTA and FQGNSA. CDR3 DNA: TGTGCCAGCAGCTACCTAGCGGGAGGCTACACCTTC. Translated: CASSYLAGGYTF.

The chain recombines TRBV7-9 with TRBJ1-1, with no clear D. The CDR3 loop spans 15 amino acids. Trimming took 7 bases from V and 11 from J, leaving 26 bases between them. Germline V gives CDR1 SEHNR, CDR2 FQNEAQ (reference sequence). The DNA for the CDR3 is TGTGCCAGCACCTTTCGTGACCAGGAGCGCTCGGTCGCTTTCTTT. Translating it yields CASTFRDQERSVAFF.